The clone carrying this T cell receptor (beta chain) has a single count. CDR3 length: 15 amino acids. V gave up 3 bases and J gave up 5 bases, with 16 bases separating them. CDR1 is MDHEN, CDR2 SYDVKM, per germline. The protocol was immunoSEQ multiplex PCR, while the TCRdb copy is restricted to in-frame clones and leaves out a portion. The sample holds some 67,000 clones, about 91% seen once. The sample is drawn from a study of T cells after somatic rescue of genetic block. The J gene is TRBJ1-2, the V gene TRBV28, with D perhaps TRBD1 (5 bases). Source material: peripheral blood mononuclear cells (PBMCs). This receptor was obtained from a man aged 35 to 55. The CDR3 loop reads CASSFPGGGKYGYTF. As DNA, the CDR3 is TGTGCCAGCAGTTTCCCGGGGGGAGGGAAGTATGGCTACACCTTC.